This T cell receptor (beta chain) was observed in a study of T cell repertoires in cytomegalovirus infection. As for the study in general: Recently identified HLA-C-restricted CMV epitopes were among the peptides used. Public TCR beta signature analysis indicated the presence of both CMV infection and matching HLA type.

The V and J ends lost 4 bases and 0 bases respectively, with 6 bases between them. This CDR3 has 13 amino acids. Germline V lookup: CDR1 LNHDA, CDR2 SQIVND (reference sequence). Points from the study as a whole: Cumulative public TCR beta family frequency identified CMV carriers with the relevant HLA. There were HLA-C-restricted CMV-specific TCR beta clonotypes dominating the ex vivo response.

TCRdb analysed the reads with MiXCR anew, one entry per CDR3 protein. The sample holds about 220,000 distinct CDR3 sequences, around 35% seen once. To note about this clonotype: What it binds is unknown.

Material: CD8+ T cells from cultured PBMCs, obtained from culture after CMV antigen stimulation. This clonotype was sampled from a human donor in good health (CMV status not recorded). Some clones in this sample may be carry-over from other donors' samples. The chain recombines TRBV19 with TRBJ1-2; D unresolved. The CDR3 DNA reads as TGTGCCAGTAGTAGGGGAGCTAACTATGGCTACACCTTC. It encodes CASSRGANYGYTF.